This record covers a single TCR beta chain. This CDR3 has 14 residues. V lost 5 bases and J 1 base, leaving 11 bases between the germline ends. From germline, CDR1 is MNHEY and CDR2 SVGAGI. The second PCR ran about 6 to 12 cycles with a sample-barcoded 5' primer and J-beta primers. The template-switch adaptor, which had 12 random nucleotides, put a tag on each cDNA molecule. Each CDR3 protein gets one entry after TCRdb re-called the 5' RACE reads with MiXCR. The table has a few hundred thousand distinct CDR3 sequences, roughly half seen once; the top ten hold under 60%. The sample is drawn from a study of blood T cells in healthy people across ages.

This TCR derives from a man aged 55 to 70 in good health. The gene calls are TRBV6-5 and TRBJ1-2; perhaps TRBD1 as D (5 bases). Sequenced sample: blood. In nucleotides, the CDR3 is TGTGCCAGCAGTCGGGACGGGAATAACTATGGCTACACCTTC. This encodes CASSRDGNNYGYTF.